Below are 6 T cell receptor beta chains sequenced from a single sample in a study of blood T cell repertoires in COVID-19. The data were produced by immunoSEQ multiplex PCR, yet TCRdb's version contains in-frame clones alone and is incomplete. Of hundreds of thousands of clones in the sample, nearly 90% were seen once. The specimen sequenced was PBMCs or T cells enriched from blood (not recorded which). These receptors all stem from a woman aged 18-35 years with acute COVID-19.

The chain uses TRBV6-1 and TRBJ1-3; TRBD1 is a possible D gene (6 bases). Germline-derived CDR1 and CDR2 are MNHNS and SASEGT. The CDR3 contains 15 residues. Trimming took 1 base from V and 5 from J, leaving 12 bases between them. The CDR3 sequence is CASSEVAGDRNTIYF. The CDR3 DNA reads as TGTGCCAGCAGTGAAGTGGCAGGGGATAGAAACACCATATATTTT.

This clone has only a few counts. The chain joins TRBV27 to TRBJ1-6; 9 bases fit TRBD1. After removal of 4 bases from V and 7 bases from J, the junction contained 2 bases not matched to a gene. The V gene's germline CDR1 is MNHEY and CDR2 SMNVEV (reference sequence). There are 14 residues in the CDR3. The CDR3, as DNA: TGTGCCAGCAGTTATACAGGGGGCAATTCACCCCTCCACTTT. This encodes CASSYTGGNSPLHF.

The chain couples TRBV10-3 to TRBJ1-1; the D is unclear. There are 14 residues in the CDR3. The V gene's germline CDR1 is ENHRY and CDR2 SYGVKD. V was cut by 2 bases and J by 4 bases, with 11 bases left in between. CDR3 DNA sequence: TGTGCCATCAGTGAGCGAGACACCCCCACTGAAGCTTTCTTT. The encoded protein is CAISERDTPTEAFF.

This chain joins TRBV6-5 and TRBJ2-1; TRBD2 aligns across 8 bases. Germline CDR1 MNHEY, CDR2 SVGAGI. The CDR3 length is 13 residues. The V segment lost 5 bases and the J segment 12 bases; nucleotides outside the gene matches: 9. CDR3 nucleotide sequence: TGTGCCAGCAGTCGACTAGCGCGAGATGGGCAGTTCTTC. This sequence encodes CASSRLARDGQFF.

Only one count was recorded for this clone. CDR3 in amino acids: CASSLLPGGQPSNQPQHF. CDR3 coding DNA: TGTGCCAGCAGCTTACTTCCAGGGGGCCAACCTAGCAATCAGCCCCAGCATTTT. V and J are TRBV7-6 and TRBJ1-5; the match to TRBD1 covers 8 bases. The CDR3 runs to 18 residues. Trimming cost V 2 bases and J 0 bases; bases outside gene matches: 9. The germline gives CDR1 SGHVS, CDR2 FNYEAQ.

J is TRBJ1-5 and V is TRBV4-1; D is ambiguous. Germline lookup yields CDR1 MGHRA and CDR2 YSYEKL. The CDR3 totals 14 residues. V shed 2 bases and J shed 7 bases, with 12 bases lying between them. As DNA, the CDR3 is TGCGCCAGCAGCCAAAGCGGAGGGAACCAGCCCCAGCATTTT. This translates into CASSQSGGNQPQHF.